This TCR beta chain was recorded in a study of identical twins. Trimming removed 6 bases from V and 3 bases from J; junction bases left unmatched: 8. The CDR3 loop spans 16 amino acids. In germline, CDR1 is MNHNS, CDR2 SASEGT. TCRdb analysed the 5' RACE reads with MiXCR anew, one entry per CDR3 protein. The sample holds under 900,000 distinct CDR3 sequences, around a sixth seen once. A further study also used this sample, focusing on T cells expressing NK-cell markers. That study reports: Expanded clones of NKG2C+ T cells had an unclear HCMV specificity.

The sample comprised PBMCs. The TCR originated in a woman under 30 in good health. The chain recombines TRBV6-1 with TRBJ2-4, with TRBD1 matching over 10 bases. The CDR3 here is CASSRQGASFKNIQYF. Written as DNA, the CDR3 is TGTGCCAGCAGCCGACAGGGGGCCTCCTTCAAAAACATTCAGTACTTC.